The clone carrying this T cell receptor (beta chain) appeared many times. The antigen is unknown. Primed by a sample-barcoded 5' primer and a J-beta primer mix, a second PCR proceeded for about 6 to 12 cycles. A 12-random-nucleotide template-switch adaptor tagged each cDNA molecule. TCRdb fed the 5' RACE reads into MiXCR, producing one record per CDR3 protein. The sample shows 1.4 million or so distinct CDR3 sequences, approximately 42% of them seen only once. The ends were cut back, 1 base at V and 6 bases at J, with 11 bases in the middle. This CDR3 contains 14 residues. Germline lookup yields CDR1 LGHNA and CDR2 YNFKEQ. The sample is drawn from a study of blood T cells in healthy people across ages. Notes on the study in general: Possibly confounding the expanded clonotype changes was the fact that donor CMV status was unknown. The recorded TCR beta diversity per million T cells decreased in a roughly linear manner with age. Estimated diversity across one million T cells was deemed an underestimate.

Sequenced sample: blood. The sequence was obtained from a young woman in good health. This chain uses TRBV4-2 with TRBJ2-3, with unresolved D. CDR3 in amino acids: CASSQAPAMDTQYF. For the CDR3, the DNA is TGTGCCAGCAGCCAAGCACCGGCAATGGATACGCAGTATTTT.